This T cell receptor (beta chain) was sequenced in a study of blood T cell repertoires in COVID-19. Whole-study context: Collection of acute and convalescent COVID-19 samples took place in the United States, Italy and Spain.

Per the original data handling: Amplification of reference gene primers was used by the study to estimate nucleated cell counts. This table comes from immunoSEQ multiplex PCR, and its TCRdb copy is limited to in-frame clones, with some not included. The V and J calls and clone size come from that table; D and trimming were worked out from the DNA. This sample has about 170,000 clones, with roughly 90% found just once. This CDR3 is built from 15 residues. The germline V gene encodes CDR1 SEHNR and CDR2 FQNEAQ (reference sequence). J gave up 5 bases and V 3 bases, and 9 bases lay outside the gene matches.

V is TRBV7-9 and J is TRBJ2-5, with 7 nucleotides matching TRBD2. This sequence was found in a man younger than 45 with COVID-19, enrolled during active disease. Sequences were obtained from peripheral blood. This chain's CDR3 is CASSFRAGSGETQYF. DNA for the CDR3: TGTGCCAGCAGCTTCCGAGCGGGGAGTGGGGAGACCCAGTACTTC.